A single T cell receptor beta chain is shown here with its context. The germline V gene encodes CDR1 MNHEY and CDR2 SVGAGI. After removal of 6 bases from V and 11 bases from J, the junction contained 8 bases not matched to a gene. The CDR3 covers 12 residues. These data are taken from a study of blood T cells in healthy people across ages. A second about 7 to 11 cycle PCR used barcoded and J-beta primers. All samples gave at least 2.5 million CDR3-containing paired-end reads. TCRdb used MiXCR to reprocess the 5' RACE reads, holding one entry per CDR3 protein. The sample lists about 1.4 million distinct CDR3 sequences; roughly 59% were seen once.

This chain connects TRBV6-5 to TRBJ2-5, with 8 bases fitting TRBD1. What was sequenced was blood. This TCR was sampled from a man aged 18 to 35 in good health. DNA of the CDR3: TGTGCCAGCAGCCGACAGGGGAAAGAGCAGTACTTC. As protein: CASSRQGKEQYF.